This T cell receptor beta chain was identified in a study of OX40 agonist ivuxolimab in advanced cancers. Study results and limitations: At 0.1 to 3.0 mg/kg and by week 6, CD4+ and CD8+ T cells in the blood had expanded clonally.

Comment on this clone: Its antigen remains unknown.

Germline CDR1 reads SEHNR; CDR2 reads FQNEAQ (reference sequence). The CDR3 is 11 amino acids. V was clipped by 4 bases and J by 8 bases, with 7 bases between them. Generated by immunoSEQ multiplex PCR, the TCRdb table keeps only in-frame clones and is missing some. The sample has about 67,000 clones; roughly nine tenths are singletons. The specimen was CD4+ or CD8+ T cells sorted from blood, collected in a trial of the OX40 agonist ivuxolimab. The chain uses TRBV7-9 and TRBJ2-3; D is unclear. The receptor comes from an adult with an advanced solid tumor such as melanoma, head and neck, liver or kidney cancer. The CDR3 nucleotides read TGTGCCAGCAGCTCCGGTTCTACGCAGTATTTT. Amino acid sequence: CASSSGSTQYF.